A single sample is the source of the 6 T cell receptor beta chains below, sequenced in a study of blood T cell repertoires in COVID-19. Sequencing used immunoSEQ multiplex PCR; TCRdb keeps in-frame clones, though not all of them. This sample has fewer than 350,000 clones, with approximately 86% found just once. Input material: peripheral blood. These receptors originate from a woman aged 25 to 39 who had recovered from COVID-19.

The chain uses TRBV30 and TRBJ2-3; no definite D call. Germline V gene data show CDR1 as GTSNPN and CDR2 as SVGIG (reference sequence). There are 13 residues in the CDR3. Trimming took off 0 bases at V and 6 bases at J, with 10 bases between the two ends. The CDR3 nucleotides are TGTGCCTGGAGTGTACGGTCGAGGGATACGCAGTATTTT. The encoded protein is CAWSVRSRDTQYF.

The chain recombines TRBV7-9 with TRBJ1-2; D might be TRBD1 (5 bases). The CDR3 length is 16 residues. Germline V CDR1 and CDR2: SEHNR, FQNEAQ (reference sequence). The V end was cut by 5 bases, the J end by 4 bases, with 20 bases between. CDR3 region: CASSDSGGAGGYGYTF. The CDR3, as DNA: TGTGCCAGCAGCGATTCCGGAGGGGCGGGGGGCTATGGCTACACCTTC.

The rearrangement links TRBV5-4 to TRBJ2-5, with 10 bases fitting TRBD2. Germline V CDR1 and CDR2: SGHNT, YYREEE (reference sequence). Unmatched junction bases numbered 17, after V lost 4 bases and J lost 5 bases. The CDR3 is 18 amino acids. The CDR3 nucleotides are TGTGCCAGCAGCCATAAGCGGGGGGGCTATATTTATACGGAGACCCAGTACTTC. Protein sequence: CASSHKRGGYIYTETQYF.

This clone was detected once. The rearrangement joins TRBV3-1 (or the pseudogene TRBV3-2) to TRBJ1-6, with 10 bases identical to TRBD1. The CDR3 totals 17 residues. J gave up 3 bases and V 6 bases, and 8 bases lay outside the gene matches. Germline V lookup: CDR1 LGHDT, CDR2 YNNKEL (reference sequence). The CDR3 loop is CASSLGQGSFYNSPLHF. For the CDR3, the DNA is TGTGCCAGCAGTTTGGGACAGGGGAGTTTCTATAATTCACCCCTCCACTTT.

The V and J genes are TRBV12-3 or TRBV12-4 and TRBJ1-1, with D possibly matching TRBD1 (6 bases). Trimming stripped 3 bases from V and 6 bases from J, with 11 bases between. CDR3 length: 13 amino acids. The CDR3 DNA reads as TGTGCCAGCAGTTTCTCCAGGGGCCCTGAAGCTTTCTTT. It yields the protein CASSFSRGPEAFF.

The chain carries TRBV29-1 and TRBJ2-5; D gene unclear. V lost 4 bases and J 1 base, leaving 7 bases between the germline ends. Germline CDR1 and CDR2: SQVTM and ANQGSEA. The CDR3 loop spans 12 amino acids. The CDR3 loop reads CSVGAFQETQYF. CDR3 DNA: TGCAGCGTTGGGGCTTTCCAAGAGACCCAGTACTTC.